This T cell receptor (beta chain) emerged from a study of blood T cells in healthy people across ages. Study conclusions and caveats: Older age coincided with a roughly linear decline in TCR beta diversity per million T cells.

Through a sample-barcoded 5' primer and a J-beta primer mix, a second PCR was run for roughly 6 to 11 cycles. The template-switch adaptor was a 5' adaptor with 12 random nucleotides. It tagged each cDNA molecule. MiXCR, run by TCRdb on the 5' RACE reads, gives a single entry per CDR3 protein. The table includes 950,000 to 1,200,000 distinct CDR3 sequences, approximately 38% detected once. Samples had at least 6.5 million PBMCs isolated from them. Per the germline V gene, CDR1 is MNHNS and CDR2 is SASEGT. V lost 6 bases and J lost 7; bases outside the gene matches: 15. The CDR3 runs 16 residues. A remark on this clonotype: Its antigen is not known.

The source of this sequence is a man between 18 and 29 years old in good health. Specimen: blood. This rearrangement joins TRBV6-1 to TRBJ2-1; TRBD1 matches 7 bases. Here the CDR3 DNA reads TGTGCCAGCAGGAAGGGACCGGACAGGTGGAATAATGAGCAGTTCTTC. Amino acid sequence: CASRKGPDRWNNEQFF.